These T cell receptor beta chains were read from a single sample in a study of T-cell reconstitution after alpha-beta-depleted transplantation in children. MiXCR, run by TCRdb on the PCR reads, gives a single entry per CDR3 protein. The data contain roughly 570,000 distinct CDR3 sequences, roughly 30% of them singletons. This specimen was PBMCs, taken before TCRalphabeta/CD19-depleted stem cell transplant. All receptors come from a boy less than two years old with Wiskott-Aldrich syndrome, due to receive a stem cell transplant. Each CDR3 is given with its conserved first and last residue. Fields, in order: V gene, J gene, clone size, D gene, CDR3 protein, CDR3 DNA. A D gene is named only where the DNA matches it firmly. Where a row states a size, it is once, few, many or the class of an expanded clone; other rows omit it.

V: TRBV20-1; J: TRBJ2-5; size: -; D: TRBD2; CDR3: CRDREVQYF; DNA: TGCAGGGACCGGGAGGTCCAGTACTTC
V: TRBV3-1; J: TRBJ2-3; size: -; D: TRBD2; CDR3: CASSPGTSGSDTQYF; DNA: TGTGCTTCCTCTCCCGGGACTAGCGGGAGTGATACGCAGTATTTT
V: TRBV6-1; J: TRBJ2-1; size: -; D: -; CDR3: CASSAVPFSYNEQFF; DNA: TGTGCCAGCAGTGCTGTTCCATTCTCCTACAATGAGCAGTTCTTC
V: TRBV5-1; J: TRBJ2-3; size: -; D: -; CDR3: CASSRSDTLEYF; DNA: TGCGCCAGCAGCCGCTCAGATACTTTGGAGTATTTT
V: TRBV5-1; J: TRBJ2-2; size: few; D: -; CDR3: CASSLVLGPNTGELFF; DNA: TGCGCCAGCAGCTTGGTTCTTGGGCCGAACACCGGGGAGCTGTTTTTT
V: TRBV29-1; J: TRBJ2-1; size: few; D: TRBD2; CDR3: CSVEGGSTYNEQFF; DNA: TGCAGCGTTGAGGGCGGGAGCACCTACAATGAGCAGTTCTTC
V: TRBV4-1; J: TRBJ2-7; size: -; D: -; CDR3: CASSQVFTGTYEQYF; DNA: TGCGCCAGCAGCCAAGTTTTCACAGGCACCTACGAGCAGTACTTC
V: TRBV2; J: TRBJ2-1; size: -; D: TRBD1; CDR3: CASSGDRGTNEQFF; DNA: TGTGCCAGCAGTGGCGACAGGGGTACCAATGAGCAGTTCTTC
V: TRBV7-2; J: TRBJ1-5; size: -; D: -; CDR3: CASSFTGMQNQPQHF; DNA: TGTGCCAGCAGCTTCACAGGGATGCAAAATCAGCCCCAGCATTTT
V: TRBV7-6; J: TRBJ1-3; size: -; D: TRBD1; CDR3: CASSFRRQGVYSGNTIYF; DNA: TGTGCCAGCAGCTTCCGTCGACAGGGAGTATATTCTGGAAACACCATATATTTT
V: TRBV5-1; J: TRBJ1-6; size: few; D: -; CDR3: CASSLGLDFLPPPLHF; DNA: TGCGCCAGCAGCTTGGGTTTGGACTTTCTTCCGCCACCCCTCCACTTT
V: TRBV5-1; J: TRBJ2-1; size: -; D: -; CDR3: CASSMTVNNEQFF; DNA: TGCGCCAGCAGCATGACAGTTAACAATGAGCAGTTCTTC
V: TRBV10-3; J: TRBJ1-1; size: few; D: -; CDR3: CAISLDGLTEAFF; DNA: TGTGCCATCAGTTTGGACGGGCTCACTGAAGCTTTCTTT
V: TRBV5-1; J: TRBJ1-4; size: -; D: TRBD1; CDR3: CASSLPTTGQLNEKLFF; DNA: TGCGCCAGCAGCTTGCCCACGACAGGGCAGTTGAATGAAAAACTGTTTTTT
V: TRBV28; J: TRBJ1-5; size: -; D: -; CDR3: CASSIKGRGNQPQHF; DNA: TGTGCCAGCAGTATTAAGGGAAGGGGCAATCAGCCCCAGCATTTT
V: TRBV20-1; J: TRBJ2-3; size: few; D: TRBD2; CDR3: CSAYGGSWGTDTQYF; DNA: TGCAGTGCTTACGGCGGGAGTTGGGGCACAGATACGCAGTATTTT
V: TRBV10-3; J: TRBJ2-7; size: -; D: -; CDR3: CAISESPRDGSSYEQYF; DNA: TGTGCCATCAGTGAGTCCCCCCGGGACGGGAGCTCCTACGAGCAGTACTTC
V: TRBV5-1; J: TRBJ2-2; size: -; D: TRBD2; CDR3: CASTNTQGTSGLTGELFF; DNA: TGCGCCAGCACTAATACCCAAGGGACTAGCGGCCTTACCGGGGAGCTGTTTTTT
V: TRBV29-1; J: TRBJ1-1; size: few; D: TRBD1; CDR3: CSADRAEMNTEAFF; DNA: TGCAGCGCGGACAGGGCAGAGATGAACACTGAAGCTTTCTTT
V: TRBV20-1; J: TRBJ2-1; size: -; D: -; CDR3: CSATRTALNNEQFF; DNA: TGCAGTGCGACCCGGACAGCGCTAAACAATGAGCAGTTCTTC
V: TRBV20-1; J: TRBJ2-5; size: few; D: TRBD1; CDR3: CSARDRDQETQYF; DNA: TGCAGTGCTAGGGACAGGGACCAAGAGACCCAGTACTTC
V: TRBV5-1; J: TRBJ2-1; size: -; D: -; CDR3: CASSPPWVSYNEQFF; DNA: TGCGCCAGCAGCCCACCCTGGGTTAGCTACAATGAGCAGTTCTTC
V: TRBV6-1; J: TRBJ2-3; size: few; D: TRBD1; CDR3: CASRMTGLLGYTQYF; DNA: TGTGCCAGCAGAATGACAGGGCTACTCGGATATACGCAGTATTTT
V: TRBV20-1; J: TRBJ2-7; size: -; D: -; CDR3: CSARDVRGLFYEQYF; DNA: TGCAGTGCTAGAGATGTCCGGGGGCTCTTTTACGAGCAGTACTTC
V: TRBV19; J: TRBJ2-7; size: few; D: -; CDR3: CASSIVLTESRREQYF; DNA: TGTGCCAGTAGTATTGTGTTAACAGAATCGAGACGCGAGCAGTACTTC
V: TRBV20-1; J: TRBJ2-3; size: -; D: -; CDR3: CSVAEITDTQYF; DNA: TGCAGTGTTGCGGAGATCACAGATACGCAGTATTTT
V: TRBV9; J: TRBJ2-5; size: few; D: -; CDR3: CASSVDKETQYF; DNA: TGTGCCAGCAGCGTAGACAAAGAGACCCAGTACTTC
V: TRBV27; J: TRBJ2-1; size: few; D: TRBD1; CDR3: CASQPQGIDRGSRNEQFF; DNA: TGTGCCAGCCAACCCCAAGGGATCGACAGGGGGTCCCGCAATGAGCAGTTCTTC
V: TRBV5-6; J: TRBJ1-2; size: -; D: -; CDR3: CASRRGPANYGYTF; DNA: TGTGCCAGCCGACGGGGGCCCGCTAACTATGGCTACACCTTC
V: TRBV7-2; J: TRBJ1-3; size: -; D: -; CDR3: CASSLSLPSGNTIYF; DNA: TGTGCCAGCAGCTTAAGTCTGCCCTCTGGAAACACCATATATTTT
V: TRBV7-2; J: TRBJ1-3; size: -; D: -; CDR3: CASSSGQDGNTIYF; DNA: TGTGCCAGCAGCTCGGGGCAAGATGGAAACACCATATATTTT
V: TRBV6-5; J: TRBJ1-2; size: few; D: -; CDR3: CASSSHRETGLYGYTF; DNA: TGTGCCAGCAGTTCCCACCGGGAAACAGGGTTATACGGCTACACCTTC
V: TRBV2; J: TRBJ2-1; size: -; D: -; CDR3: CASGGVAVWDEQFF; DNA: TGTGCCAGCGGGGGTGTCGCGGTTTGGGATGAGCAGTTCTTC
V: TRBV29-1; J: TRBJ1-2; size: few; D: -; CDR3: CSAGGVQQGSYTF; DNA: TGCAGCGCGGGCGGGGTCCAACAGGGTAGCTACACCTTC
V: TRBV27; J: TRBJ2-1; size: -; D: -; CDR3: CASSFLTPNEQFF; DNA: TGTGCCAGCAGTTTCCTGACCCCCAATGAGCAGTTCTTC
V: TRBV5-1; J: TRBJ2-1; size: -; D: TRBD2; CDR3: CASGKTSGRLDEQFF; DNA: TGCGCCAGCGGGAAGACTAGCGGGAGATTGGATGAGCAGTTCTTC
V: TRBV18; J: TRBJ1-3; size: few; D: -; CDR3: CASSPIPDRGSGNTIYF; DNA: TGTGCCAGCTCACCAATACCGGACCGAGGCTCTGGAAACACCATATATTTT